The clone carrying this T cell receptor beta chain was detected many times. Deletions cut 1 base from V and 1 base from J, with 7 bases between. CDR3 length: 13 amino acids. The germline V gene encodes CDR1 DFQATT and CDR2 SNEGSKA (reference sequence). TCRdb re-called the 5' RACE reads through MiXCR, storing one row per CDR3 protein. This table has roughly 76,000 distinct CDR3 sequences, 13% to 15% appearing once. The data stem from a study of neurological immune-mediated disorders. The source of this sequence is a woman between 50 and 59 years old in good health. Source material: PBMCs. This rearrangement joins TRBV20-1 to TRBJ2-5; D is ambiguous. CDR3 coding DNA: TGCAGTGCTAGAGCGGGTCCCCAAGAGACCCAGTACTTC. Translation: CSARAGPQETQYF.